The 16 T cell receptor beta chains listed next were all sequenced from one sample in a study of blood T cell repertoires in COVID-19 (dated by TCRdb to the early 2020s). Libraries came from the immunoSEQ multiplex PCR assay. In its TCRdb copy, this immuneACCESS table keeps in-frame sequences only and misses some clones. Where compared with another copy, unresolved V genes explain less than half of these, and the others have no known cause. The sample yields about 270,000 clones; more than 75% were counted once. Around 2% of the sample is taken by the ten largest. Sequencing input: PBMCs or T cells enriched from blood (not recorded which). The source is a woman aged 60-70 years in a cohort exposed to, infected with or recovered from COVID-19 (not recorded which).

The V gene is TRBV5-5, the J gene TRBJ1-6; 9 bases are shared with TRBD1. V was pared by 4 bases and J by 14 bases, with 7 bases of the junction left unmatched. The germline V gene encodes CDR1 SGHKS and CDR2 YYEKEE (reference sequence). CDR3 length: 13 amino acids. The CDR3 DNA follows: TGTGCCAGCAGCCTCCGGGACAGGGCTACCCTCCACTTT. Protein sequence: CASSLRDRATLHF.

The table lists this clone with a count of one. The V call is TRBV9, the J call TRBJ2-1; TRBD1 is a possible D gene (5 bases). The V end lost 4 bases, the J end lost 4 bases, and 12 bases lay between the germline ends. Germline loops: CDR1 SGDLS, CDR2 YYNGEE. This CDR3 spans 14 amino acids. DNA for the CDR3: TGTGCCAGCAGCTTCGGACAACAATACAATGAGCAGTTCTTC. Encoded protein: CASSFGQQYNEQFF.

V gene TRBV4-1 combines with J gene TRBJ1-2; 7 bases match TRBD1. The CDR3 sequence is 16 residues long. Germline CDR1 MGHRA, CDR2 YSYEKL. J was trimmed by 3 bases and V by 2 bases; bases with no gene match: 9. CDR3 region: CASSQPSRQGDYGYTF. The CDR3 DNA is TGCGCCAGCAGCCAACCGTCTCGACAGGGAGACTATGGCTACACCTTC.

CDR3 nucleotide sequence: TGTGCCAGCAGTTTGTTGGCGGGAGGGTGGTACAATGAGCAGTTCTTC. Protein sequence: CASSLLAGGWYNEQFF. The genes are TRBV28 and TRBJ2-1; 9 bases are a match to TRBD2. Germline CDR1 reads MDHEN; CDR2 reads SYDVKM. The CDR3 has 16 residues. After removal of 3 bases from V and 4 bases from J, the junction contained 7 bases not matched to a gene.

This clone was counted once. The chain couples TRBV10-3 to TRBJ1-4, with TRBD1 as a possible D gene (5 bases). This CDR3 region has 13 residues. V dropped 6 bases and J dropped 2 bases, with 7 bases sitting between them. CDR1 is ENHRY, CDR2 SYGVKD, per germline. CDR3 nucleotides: TGTGCCATCAGGGGGCTCACTAATGAAAAACTGTTTTTT. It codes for CAIRGLTNEKLFF.

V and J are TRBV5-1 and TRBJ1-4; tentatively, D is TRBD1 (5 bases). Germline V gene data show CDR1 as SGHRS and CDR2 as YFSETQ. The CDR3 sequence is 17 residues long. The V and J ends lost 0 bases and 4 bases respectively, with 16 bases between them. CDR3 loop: CASSLGISGGGNEKLFF. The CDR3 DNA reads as TGCGCCAGCAGCTTGGGGATCTCCGGGGGTGGTAATGAAAAACTGTTTTTT.

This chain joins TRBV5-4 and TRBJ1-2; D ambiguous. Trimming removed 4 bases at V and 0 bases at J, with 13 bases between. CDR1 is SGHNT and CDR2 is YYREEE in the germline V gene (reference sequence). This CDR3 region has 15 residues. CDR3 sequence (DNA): TGTGCCAGCAGCGTAGGGAGTTTCGCTAACTATGGCTACACCTTC. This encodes CASSVGSFANYGYTF.

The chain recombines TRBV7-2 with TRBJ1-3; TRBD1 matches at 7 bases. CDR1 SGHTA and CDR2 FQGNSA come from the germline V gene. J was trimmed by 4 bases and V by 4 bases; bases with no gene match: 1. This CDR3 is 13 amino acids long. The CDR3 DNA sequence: TGTGCCAGCAGCTCGGGACAGGGAAACACCATATATTTT. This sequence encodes CASSSGQGNTIYF.

The CDR3 region has the DNA TGTGCCAGCAGCGTAGCTGGGACTAGCGGGAGTGGGAGGCAGTTCTTC. Residues: CASSVAGTSGSGRQFF. The chain employs TRBV9 and TRBJ2-1; 14 bases match TRBD2. V trimming: 0 bases; J trimming: 12 bases; junction bases outside the gene matches: 8. In germline, CDR1 is SGDLS, CDR2 YYNGEE. The CDR3 is 16 residues long.

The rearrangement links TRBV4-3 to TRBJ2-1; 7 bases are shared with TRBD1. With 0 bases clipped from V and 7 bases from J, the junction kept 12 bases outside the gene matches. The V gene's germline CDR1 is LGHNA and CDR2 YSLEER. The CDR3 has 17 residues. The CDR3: CASSQDYRDSGWNEQFF. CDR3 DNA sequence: TGCGCCAGCAGCCAAGATTACCGGGACAGCGGATGGAATGAGCAGTTCTTC.

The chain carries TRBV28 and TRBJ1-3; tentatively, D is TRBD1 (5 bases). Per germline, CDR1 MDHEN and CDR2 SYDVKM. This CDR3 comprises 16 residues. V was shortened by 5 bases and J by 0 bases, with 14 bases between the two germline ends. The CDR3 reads CASSPYRMSSGNTIYF. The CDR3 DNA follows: TGTGCCAGCAGTCCTTACAGGATGAGCTCTGGAAACACCATATATTTT.

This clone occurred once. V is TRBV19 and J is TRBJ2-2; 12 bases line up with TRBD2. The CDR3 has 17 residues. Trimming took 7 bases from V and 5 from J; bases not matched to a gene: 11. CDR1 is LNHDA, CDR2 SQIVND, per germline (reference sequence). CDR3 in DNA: TGTGCCAGTACCGCTAGCGGGAGGGCCCCGGTGACCGGGGAGCTGTTTTTT. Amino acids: CASTASGRAPVTGELFF.

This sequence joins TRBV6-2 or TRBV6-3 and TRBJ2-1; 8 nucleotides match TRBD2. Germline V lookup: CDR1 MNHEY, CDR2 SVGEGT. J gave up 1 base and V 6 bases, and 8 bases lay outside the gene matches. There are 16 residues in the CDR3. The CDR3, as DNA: TGTGCCAGCAGCCCCACCCAGCGGGGGTCCTACAATGAGCAGTTCTTC. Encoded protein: CASSPTQRGSYNEQFF.

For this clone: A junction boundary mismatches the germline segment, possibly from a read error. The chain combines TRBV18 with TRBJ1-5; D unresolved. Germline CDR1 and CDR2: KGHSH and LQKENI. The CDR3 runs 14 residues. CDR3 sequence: CASSPSPGNQPQHF. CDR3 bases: TGTGCCAGCTCACCGTCCCCAGGCAACCAGCCCCAGCATTTT.

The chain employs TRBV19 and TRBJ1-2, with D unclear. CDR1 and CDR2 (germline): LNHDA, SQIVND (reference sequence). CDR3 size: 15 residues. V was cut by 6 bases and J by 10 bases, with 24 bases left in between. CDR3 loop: CASRTEGQSLSAYTF. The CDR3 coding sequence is TGTGCCAGTAGGACGGAGGGCCAAAGTTTATCAGCCTACACCTTC. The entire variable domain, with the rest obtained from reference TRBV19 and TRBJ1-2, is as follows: DGGITQSPKYLFRKEGQNVTLSCEQNLNHDAMYWYRQDPGQGLRLIYYSQIVNDFQKGDIAEGYSVSREKKESFPLTVTSAQKNPTAFYLCASRTEGQSLSAYTFGSGTRLTVV.

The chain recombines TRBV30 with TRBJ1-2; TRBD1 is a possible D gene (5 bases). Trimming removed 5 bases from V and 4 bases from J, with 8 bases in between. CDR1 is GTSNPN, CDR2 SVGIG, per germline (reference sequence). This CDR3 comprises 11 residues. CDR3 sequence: CAWRQRYGYTF. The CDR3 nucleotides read TGTGCCTGGCGACAGCGCTATGGCTACACCTTC.